The 25 T cell receptor beta chains below all came from one sample that was sequenced in a study of T cells after yellow fever vaccination. TCRdb analysed the 5' RACE reads with MiXCR anew, one entry per CDR3 protein. The sample lists 170,000 or so distinct CDR3 sequences, 6.2% occurring once. Sequenced material: CD4+ T cells sorted from PBMCs, taken on the day of the first yellow fever vaccination. These receptors were collected from a man aged 18 to 35 who received the YFV17D yellow fever vaccine.

This clonotype turned up a few times. The chain has TRBV28 and TRBJ2-1; D is possibly TRBD2 (6 bases). Germline CDR1 MDHEN, CDR2 SYDVKM. Trimming took off 3 bases at V and 9 bases at J, with 18 bases between the two ends. CDR3 length: 15 residues. The CDR3 is CASSLPSVSRGEQFF. Written as DNA, the CDR3 is TGTGCCAGCAGTTTGCCTAGCGTCTCCAGAGGTGAGCAGTTCTTC.

At least ten counts were recorded for this clonotype. The rearrangement uses TRBV12-3 or TRBV12-4 and TRBJ2-3, with D possibly being TRBD2 (6 bases). The CDR3 consists of 15 residues. Trimming removed 7 bases from V and 5 bases from J, with 19 bases in between. The chain's CDR3 is CASKPLASPGDTQYF. The CDR3 region has the DNA TGTGCCAGCAAGCCGCTAGCGTCCCCTGGAGATACGCAGTATTTT.

This clonotype has a count of ten or more. This chain joins TRBV6-2 or TRBV6-3 and TRBJ1-1; D might be TRBD1 (6 bases). Germline CDR1 and CDR2: MNHEY and SVGEGT. The CDR3 has 15 amino acids. V lost 7 bases and J 5 bases, leaving 20 bases between the germline ends. The DNA of the CDR3 is TGTGCCAGCACCCACAGGGCCAGTGGCTGGACTGAAGCTTTCTTT. Translating it yields CASTHRASGWTEAFF.

In its sample, this clonotype was seen many times. V and J are TRBV6-4 and TRBJ2-1, with D possibly matching TRBD2 (6 bases). Germline V gene lookup returns CDR1 MRHNA and CDR2 SNTAGT. V was shortened by 1 base and J by 9 bases, with 16 bases between the two germline ends. There are 15 residues in the CDR3. CDR3 bases: TGTGCCAGCAGTGACTTATCCGCGGGGAATTCTGAGCAGTTCTTC. It specifies CASSDLSAGNSEQFF.

This clonotype was seen many times. The J gene is TRBJ2-5, the V gene TRBV7-9; TRBD1 might be the D (5 bases). CDR1 is SEHNR, CDR2 FQNEAQ, per germline (reference sequence). V lost 6 bases and J 5 bases, leaving 16 bases between the germline ends. The CDR3 runs 14 residues. CDR3 amino acids: CASRDDGSGETQYF. DNA for the CDR3: TGTGCCAGCAGGGACGACGGTTCAGGGGAGACCCAGTACTTC.

This clonotype was recorded at least ten times. This chain uses TRBV6-1 with TRBJ2-1; 8 bases align to TRBD2. The trim removed 6 bases at V and 0 bases at J, leaving 4 bases unmatched. The CDR3 spans 15 residues. The germline gives CDR1 MNHNS, CDR2 SASEGT. CDR3 coding DNA: TGTGCCAGCAGAATAGCGGGGAGCTCCTACAATGAGCAGTTCTTC. It yields the protein CASRIAGSSYNEQFF.

There are many counts of this clonotype. The V call is TRBV18, the J call TRBJ2-3; TRBD1 agrees at 7 bases. The CDR3 extends over 14 amino acids. CDR1 and CDR2 from the germline V gene are KGHSH and LQKENI. Trimming cost V 3 bases and J 8 bases; bases outside gene matches: 8. In DNA form, the CDR3 reads TGTGCCAGCTCACCCGACAGGGTGCAGGGTACGCAGTATTTT. This sequence encodes CASSPDRVQGTQYF.

This chain uses TRBV5-1 with TRBJ1-6, with 7 bases fitting TRBD1. Trimming took 2 bases from V and 7 from J; bases not matched to a gene: 12. CDR3 length: 17 amino acids. In germline, CDR1 is SGHRS, CDR2 YFSETQ. Here the CDR3 DNA reads TGCGCCAGCAGCTTTTCCCGACAGGGAAGGAGCAATTCACCCCTCCACTTT. Translation gives CASSFSRQGRSNSPLHF.

The chain combines TRBV20-1 with TRBJ1-1; D might be TRBD1 (6 bases). CDR1 DFQATT and CDR2 SNEGSKA come from the germline V gene (reference sequence). V was clipped by 3 bases and J by 1 base, with 9 bases between them. The CDR3 has 13 residues. The CDR3 protein is CSARGGANTEAFF. CDR3 DNA: TGCAGTGCTAGGGGGGGGGCGAACACTGAAGCTTTCTTT.

Many counts were recorded for this clonotype. The rearrangement joins TRBV2 to TRBJ2-3; possible D gene TRBD1, 5 bases. CDR1 SNHLY and CDR2 FYNNEI come from the germline V gene. The CDR3 totals 15 residues. Trimming took 5 bases from V and 1 from J, leaving 13 bases between them. The CDR3: CASSSRQWGTDTQYF. The DNA of the CDR3 is TGTGCCAGCAGTTCACGACAGTGGGGCACAGATACGCAGTATTTT.

This clonotype was seen only a few times. V and J are TRBV5-4 and TRBJ2-5; TRBD1 matches 8 bases. V shed 4 bases, J shed 5 bases, and the junction held 7 bases outside the gene matches. Germline CDR1 SGHNT, CDR2 YYREEE (reference sequence). The CDR3 totals 14 residues. CDR3 in DNA: TGTGCCAGCAGCGTGGGACAGGTCCAGGAGACCCAGTACTTC. This codes for CASSVGQVQETQYF. Drawing the rest from reference TRBV5-4 and TRBJ2-5, the complete variable domain is ETGVTQSPTHLIKTRGQQVTLRCSSQSGHNTVSWYQQALGQGPQFIFQYYREEENGRGNFPPRFSGLQFPNYSSELNVNALELDDSALYLCASSVGQVQETQYFGPGTRLLVL.

A single count supports this clonotype. The J gene is TRBJ1-2, the V gene TRBV19, with TRBD1 as a possible D gene (6 bases). The length of the CDR3 is 13 residues. Germline V gene lookup returns CDR1 LNHDA and CDR2 SQIVND (reference sequence). Trimming cost V 4 bases and J 4 bases, with 10 bases left between them. CDR3: CASSKGGGYGYTF. The DNA for the CDR3 is TGTGCCAGTAGTAAGGGGGGCGGCTATGGCTACACCTTC.

This clonotype showed up many times. The chain combines TRBV4-1 with TRBJ2-7; 7 bases agree with TRBD1. The trim removed 4 bases at V and 3 bases at J, leaving 6 bases unmatched. The CDR3 has 14 residues. Per germline, CDR1 MGHRA and CDR2 YSYEKL. In DNA, the CDR3 is TGCGCCAGCAGCCTAAGACAGGGTGACTACGAGCAGTACTTC. The encoded protein is CASSLRQGDYEQYF.

This clonotype was counted ten times or more. The V gene is TRBV7-8, the J gene TRBJ2-3; TRBD2 agrees at 8 bases. Trimming cost V 7 bases and J 7 bases; bases outside gene matches: 4. Germline CDR1 and CDR2: SGHVS and FQNEAQ. The CDR3 covers 12 residues. The CDR3 coding sequence is TGTGCCAGCACAGGCGGGGGGAATACGCAGTATTTT. It yields the protein CASTGGGNTQYF.

This clonotype was detected ten times or more. J is TRBJ2-7 and V is TRBV10-1; 9 nucleotides match TRBD1. In germline, CDR1 is WNHNN, CDR2 SYGVQD (reference sequence). The CDR3 is 16 amino acids. Trimming at V came to 4 bases and at J to 3 bases, leaving 10 bases not matched to a gene. This CDR3 is CASSGDRDPSIYEQYF. The CDR3 bases are TGCGCCAGCAGTGGGGACAGGGACCCGTCGATCTACGAGCAGTACTTC.

This clonotype came up many times. The chain recombines TRBV11-3 with TRBJ2-2; TRBD1 aligns across 9 bases. Trimming removed 5 bases from V and 5 bases from J; junction bases left unmatched: 6. Per the germline V gene, CDR1 is SGHNT and CDR2 is YENEEA. The CDR3 covers 15 residues. The CDR3 here is CASSPGQGGTGELFF. The CDR3 nucleotides are TGTGCCAGCAGCCCGGGACAGGGAGGAACCGGGGAGCTGTTTTTT.

This clonotype was seen repeatedly, ten times or more. The V call is TRBV20-1, the J call TRBJ2-7; possibly TRBD1 for D (7 bases). Trimming cost V 7 bases and J 6 bases, with 19 bases left between them. Germline CDR1 DFQATT, CDR2 SNEGSKA (reference sequence). The CDR3 is 13 residues long. CDR3 residues: CSGHPGGNGEQYF. DNA for the CDR3: TGCAGTGGACACCCAGGGGGGAACGGCGAGCAGTACTTC.

This clonotype has ten or more counts. The CDR3 spells CASSLVQMNTEAFF. In DNA form, the CDR3 reads TGCGCCAGCAGCTTGGTACAGATGAACACTGAAGCTTTCTTT. The chain employs TRBV5-1 and TRBJ1-1; D not resolved. V lost 0 bases and J lost 0, with 6 bases in between. Germline CDR1 and CDR2: SGHRS and YFSETQ. This CDR3 has 14 amino acids.

This clonotype was counted a few times. This chain joins TRBV29-1 and TRBJ2-7; D might be TRBD1 (6 bases). Trimming pared 4 bases from V and 7 bases from J, leaving 17 bases between. This CDR3 comprises 13 residues. The V gene's germline CDR1 is SQVTM and CDR2 ANQGSEA. The CDR3 DNA follows: TGCAGCGTTGGATGGCAGGGGTTGTATGAGCAGTACTTC. Translating gives CSVGWQGLYEQYF.

This clonotype occurred many times. The rearrangement uses TRBV12-3 or TRBV12-4 and TRBJ2-1; D uncertain. Trimming stripped 5 bases from V and 6 bases from J, with 14 bases between. The CDR3 spans 14 residues. The CDR3 loop reads CASSAEEDGNEQFF. Here the CDR3 DNA reads TGTGCCAGCAGTGCTGAGGAAGACGGCAATGAGCAGTTCTTC.

This clonotype has a count of ten or more. The CDR3 region has the DNA TGTGCCAGAGCCGGGGGTGGCACCGGGGAGCTGTTTTTT. This encodes CARAGGGTGELFF. This chain joins TRBV2 and TRBJ2-2, with D possibly TRBD2 on 6 matching bases. Germline CDR1 is SNHLY and CDR2 is FYNNEI. This CDR3 comprises 13 residues. Trimming stripped 9 bases from V and 4 bases from J, with 12 bases between. The variable domain in full, completed from reference TRBV2 and TRBJ2-2, reads EPEVTQTPSHQVTQMGQEVILRCVPISNHLYFYWYRQILGQKVEFLVSFYNNEISEKSEIFDDQFSVERPDGSNFTLKIRSTKLEDSAMYFCARAGGGTGELFFGEGSRLTVL.

This clonotype has at least ten counts. The rearrangement joins TRBV12-3 or TRBV12-4 to TRBJ1-1; D not resolved. V was pared by 0 bases and J by 14 bases, with 13 bases between. This CDR3 has 12 residues. DNA of the CDR3: TGTGCCAGCAGTTTAGCGCGCTGGGAGGTCTTCTTT. Its translation: CASSLARWEVFF.

In this sample, this clonotype turned up many times. V gene TRBV4-2 combines with J gene TRBJ1-5; tentative D call: TRBD1 (6 bases). V was trimmed by 4 bases and J by 4 bases, leaving 17 bases between them. There are 16 residues in the CDR3. Germline CDR1 LGHNA, CDR2 YNFKEQ. In DNA, the CDR3 is TGTGCCAGCAGCCGCTACCCCCAGGGGAGGAATCAGCCCCAGCATTTT. The encoded protein is CASSRYPQGRNQPQHF.

The chain is built from TRBV4-3 and TRBJ2-3; D ambiguous. CDR1 and CDR2 (germline): LGHNA, YSLEER. The V end lost 3 bases, the J end lost 4 bases, and 14 bases lay between the germline ends. The CDR3 loop spans 15 amino acids. CDR3 protein: CASSQSSSGADTQYF. Written as DNA, the CDR3 is TGCGCCAGCAGCCAGTCTTCCTCTGGGGCAGATACGCAGTATTTT.

The chain couples TRBV7-3 to TRBJ2-5, with 8 bases identical to TRBD2. V shed 5 bases and J 5 bases; nucleotides not matched to a gene: 10. There are 15 residues in the CDR3. Germline-derived CDR1 and CDR2 are SGHTA and FQGTGA. The CDR3 here is CASSRTSSSTETQYF. CDR3 sequence (DNA): TGTGCCAGCAGCCGGACTAGCTCGTCGACGGAGACCCAGTACTTC.